This is a list of T cell receptor beta chains from one sample in a study of T cells in Graves' hyperthyroidism and ophthalmopathy. TCRdb redid the calling of the multiplex PCR reads with MiXCR, one entry per CDR3 protein. The data contain around 600,000 distinct CDR3 sequences, approximately 15% of them singletons. Sequences were obtained from blood. These receptors were obtained from a young woman with Graves' ophthalmopathy. Both conserved end residues are part of each CDR3. Each record gives: CDR3 length, V gene, clone size, J gene, D gene, CDR3 DNA, CDR3 protein. D genes are given only for firm matches. Size values are once, few and many counts, or a class for expanded clones, and some rows have none.

length: 17; V: TRBV9; size: many; J: TRBJ2-1; D: TRBD2; DNA: TGTGCCAGCAGCGTAGAGATAGCGGGAGAGGGTTGGGGTGAGCAGTTCTTC; CDR3: CASSVEIAGEGWGEQFF
length: 15; V: TRBV28; size: NA; J: TRBJ2-7; D: TRBD2; DNA: TGTGCCAGCAGTTTGTGGACTAGCGGGCCCCGGGAGCAGTACTTC; CDR3: CASSLWTSGPREQYF
length: 13; V: TRBV10-3; size: many; J: TRBJ1-5; D: NA; DNA: TGTGCCATCGGATGGGGGCAGAATCAGCCCCAGCATTTT; CDR3: CAIGWGQNQPQHF
length: 15; V: TRBV18; size: many; J: TRBJ1-4; D: TRBD1; DNA: TGTGCCAGCTCACCTGGGGACAGGAGGGATGAAAAACTGTTTTTT; CDR3: CASSPGDRRDEKLFF
length: 15; V: TRBV5-6; size: many; J: TRBJ2-1; D: TRBD2; DNA: TGTGCCAGCAGCTTCGCACTAGCGGCCTACAATGAGCAGTTCTTC; CDR3: CASSFALAAYNEQFF
length: 17; V: TRBV3-1; size: many; J: TRBJ2-7; D: TRBD2; DNA: TGTGCCAGCAGCCAATTCTTACTAGCGGGAGACCCTCGCGAGCAGTACTTC; CDR3: CASSQFLLAGDPREQYF
length: 18; V: TRBV11-2; size: NA; J: TRBJ2-2; D: NA; DNA: TGTGCCAGCAGCTTACTTCGGGGGGGACAGGAAATTTCTTGGGAGCTGTTTTTT; CDR3: CASSLLRGGQEISWELFF
length: 14; V: TRBV12-3/TRBV12-4; size: many; J: TRBJ2-7; D: NA; DNA: TGTGCCAGCAGTCGGGACTTCGCCTCCTACGAGCAGTACTTC; CDR3: CASSRDFASYEQYF
length: 13; V: TRBV6-1; size: many; J: TRBJ1-2; D: TRBD1; DNA: TGTGCCAGCAGTAGGGACAGTTACTATGGCTACACCTTC; CDR3: CASSRDSYYGYTF
length: 13; V: TRBV6-1; size: NA; J: TRBJ1-5; D: NA; DNA: TGTGCCAGCAGTTACTTGGGGGATCAGCCCCAGCATTTT; CDR3: CASSYLGDQPQHF
length: 12; V: TRBV28; size: many; J: TRBJ1-1; D: NA; DNA: TGTGCCAGCAGTTCCATGGACACTGAAGCTTTCTTT; CDR3: CASSSMDTEAFF
length: 14; V: TRBV5-1; size: many; J: TRBJ2-1; D: TRBD2; DNA: TGCGCCAGCAGCTCAGCTAGCGGGAGTCGTGAGCAGTTCTTC; CDR3: CASSSASGSREQFF
length: 15; V: TRBV28; size: many; J: TRBJ2-7; D: TRBD2; DNA: TGTGCCAGCAGCCGAACTAGCGGAGCCACCTACGAGCAGTACTTC; CDR3: CASSRTSGATYEQYF
length: 20; V: TRBV19; size: NA; J: TRBJ2-1; D: TRBD2; DNA: TGTGCCAGTAGTATTCCCCATGGACTAGCGGGAGCACTCACCTACAATGAGCAGTTCTTC; CDR3: CASSIPHGLAGALTYNEQFF
length: 14; V: TRBV7-9; size: few; J: TRBJ1-2; D: TRBD1; DNA: TGTGCCAGCAGCACCGGGACAGGGGAATATGGCTACACCTTC; CDR3: CASSTGTGEYGYTF
length: 12; V: TRBV6-1; size: many; J: TRBJ1-2; D: TRBD1; DNA: TGTGCCAGCAGTACAGGGGGCTTTGGCTACACCTTC; CDR3: CASSTGGFGYTF
length: 14; V: TRBV9; size: few; J: TRBJ1-6; D: TRBD1; DNA: TGTGCCAGCAGCCAGGACAGGGTCAATTCACCCCTCCACTTT; CDR3: CASSQDRVNSPLHF
length: 13; V: TRBV20-1; size: many; J: TRBJ1-1; D: NA; DNA: TGCAGTGCTAGATTTGGGCTGAACACTGAAGCTTTCTTT; CDR3: CSARFGLNTEAFF
length: 15; V: TRBV19; size: NA; J: TRBJ1-5; D: TRBD1; DNA: TGTGCCAGTAGCCCGACAGGGAAGAGCAATCAGCCCCAGCATTTT; CDR3: CASSPTGKSNQPQHF
length: 12; V: TRBV9; size: NA; J: TRBJ2-1; D: NA; DNA: TGTGCCAGCGGTCCCTCCTACAATGAGCAGTTCTTC; CDR3: CASGPSYNEQFF
length: 14; V: TRBV28; size: many; J: TRBJ1-1; D: TRBD1; DNA: TGTGCCAGCAGTTTTCCGGGACAGCTCACTGAAGCTTTCTTT; CDR3: CASSFPGQLTEAFF
length: 15; V: TRBV5-6; size: few; J: TRBJ2-1; D: NA; DNA: TGTGCCAGCAGCGGGCTCGGTGGGGCGATGGATGAGCAGTTCTTC; CDR3: CASSGLGGAMDEQFF
length: 15; V: TRBV14; size: NA; J: TRBJ1-2; D: NA; DNA: TGTGCCAGCAGATCCTGGGAGGAGGGGCCCAATGGCTACACCTTC; CDR3: CASRSWEEGPNGYTF
length: 16; V: TRBV11-2; size: NA; J: TRBJ2-1; D: NA; DNA: TGTGCCAGCAGCCTCATGGGGTGGGGAACCTACAATGAGCAGTTCTTC; CDR3: CASSLMGWGTYNEQFF
length: 15; V: TRBV4-2; size: NA; J: TRBJ2-5; D: TRBD1; DNA: TGTGCCAGCAGCCACGATGGACAGGGGACGGAGACCCAGTACTTC; CDR3: CASSHDGQGTETQYF
length: 14; V: TRBV27; size: NA; J: TRBJ1-5; D: NA; DNA: TGTGCCAGCAGCCCCGGACAGCAGAATCAGCCCCAGCATTTT; CDR3: CASSPGQQNQPQHF
length: 13; V: TRBV20-1; size: many; J: TRBJ1-5; D: NA; DNA: TGCAGTGCTAGTAGCGGAGGCGATCAGCCCCAGCATTTT; CDR3: CSASSGGDQPQHF
length: 15; V: TRBV2; size: many; J: TRBJ2-7; D: TRBD2; DNA: TGTGCCAGCAGTGGATGGACTAGCGGGAGAGGCGAGCAGTACTTC; CDR3: CASSGWTSGRGEQYF
length: 14; V: TRBV30; size: NA; J: TRBJ1-2; D: NA; DNA: TGTGCCTGGAGGTCCCTCCGGACCTTCTATGGCTACACCTTC; CDR3: CAWRSLRTFYGYTF
length: 15; V: TRBV5-6; size: NA; J: TRBJ1-5; D: NA; DNA: TGTGCCAGCAGCCCGGGACCCGGTAGCAATCAGCCCCAGCATTTT; CDR3: CASSPGPGSNQPQHF
length: 16; V: TRBV2; size: many; J: TRBJ1-6; D: NA; DNA: TGTGCCAGCAGTGAGGTGGAAGTGGGGGCTGGCTCACCCCTCCACTTT; CDR3: CASSEVEVGAGSPLHF
length: 13; V: TRBV4-1; size: many; J: TRBJ1-5; D: NA; DNA: TGCGCCAGCAGCCAGACGGGGGATCAGCCCCAGCATTTT; CDR3: CASSQTGDQPQHF
length: 16; V: TRBV9; size: NA; J: TRBJ2-1; D: NA; DNA: TGTGCCAGCAGCGTAGAGGGGGAGTGGACCTACAATGAGCAGTTCTTC; CDR3: CASSVEGEWTYNEQFF
length: 13; V: TRBV29-1; size: few; J: TRBJ1-4; D: NA; DNA: TGCAGCGTTGAGGGGGCGCAAGACGAAAAACTGTTTTTT; CDR3: CSVEGAQDEKLFF
length: 17; V: TRBV7-9; size: many; J: TRBJ2-1; D: TRBD2; DNA: TGTGCCAGCAGCTTAACGCCGGGACTAGCGGTTTACAATGAGCAGTTCTTC; CDR3: CASSLTPGLAVYNEQFF
length: 13; V: TRBV9; size: many; J: TRBJ2-7; D: NA; DNA: TGTGCCAGCAGCGTAAAGGGGAGCGGCGAGCAGTACTTC; CDR3: CASSVKGSGEQYF
length: 15; V: TRBV2; size: many; J: TRBJ1-3; D: NA; DNA: TGTGCCAGCAGTGAAGCAGGGGGTGCGGCGGACACCATATATTTT; CDR3: CASSEAGGAADTIYF
length: 15; V: TRBV27; size: many; J: TRBJ2-1; D: NA; DNA: TGTGCCAGCAGTTTCCCCGGGACCACCTACAATGAGCAGTTCTTC; CDR3: CASSFPGTTYNEQFF
length: 13; V: TRBV2; size: many; J: TRBJ2-7; D: TRBD1; DNA: TGTGCCACCCAACAGGGGGCAACCTACGAGCAGTACTTC; CDR3: CATQQGATYEQYF
length: 15; V: TRBV10-3; size: NA; J: TRBJ2-1; D: TRBD1; DNA: TGTGCCATCATTGACAGGGTAATTGGGTACAATGAGCAGTTCTTC; CDR3: CAIIDRVIGYNEQFF
length: 13; V: TRBV19; size: few; J: TRBJ1-1; D: TRBD1; DNA: TGTGCCAGTTATTTAACAGGGGTCACTGAAGCTTTCTTT; CDR3: CASYLTGVTEAFF
length: 13; V: TRBV19; size: NA; J: TRBJ2-7; D: NA; DNA: TGTGCCAGTAGTATAACGGGTTCCGCCGAGCAGTACTTC; CDR3: CASSITGSAEQYF
length: 13; V: TRBV7-7; size: NA; J: TRBJ1-3; D: NA; DNA: TGTGCTAGCAGCTCCAATCCAGGAAACACCATATATTTT; CDR3: CASSSNPGNTIYF
length: 14; V: TRBV5-6; size: NA; J: TRBJ2-5; D: NA; DNA: TGTGCCAGCAGCCTTATACCCCACCAAGAGACCCAGTACTTC; CDR3: CASSLIPHQETQYF
length: 13; V: TRBV30; size: many; J: TRBJ1-1; D: TRBD1; DNA: TGTGCCTGGACGCGGGGACAGGGGACTGAAGCTTTCTTT; CDR3: CAWTRGQGTEAFF
length: 15; V: TRBV7-3; size: NA; J: TRBJ2-6; D: NA; DNA: TGTGCCAGCAACACCGGGAACTCTGGGGCCAACGTCCTGACTTTC; CDR3: CASNTGNSGANVLTF
length: 17; V: TRBV6-1; size: many; J: TRBJ1-5; D: NA; DNA: TGTGCCAGCAGTTCCGACACAGGGTTGGGGGTCCATCAGCCCCAGCATTTT; CDR3: CASSSDTGLGVHQPQHF
length: 17; V: TRBV7-8; size: many; J: TRBJ1-4; D: NA; DNA: TGTGCCAGCAGCCTGGGCCGGGTGATTGCAACTAATGAAAAACTGTTTTTT; CDR3: CASSLGRVIATNEKLFF
length: 14; V: TRBV28; size: few; J: TRBJ2-7; D: NA; DNA: TGTGCCAGCAGAGTCCACAGGGACGTAGGCGAGCAGTACTTC; CDR3: CASRVHRDVGEQYF